This T cell receptor (beta chain) was identified during a study of cytomegalovirus exposure and HLA in healthy donors. The CDR3 consists of 16 residues. The V gene's germline CDR1 is SQVTM and CDR2 ANQGSEA. The V segment lost 5 bases and the J segment 4 bases; nucleotides outside the gene matches: 15. Points on this clone: Its antigen is undetermined.

PCR primers comprised 60 Vbeta and 13 Jbeta primers. In the study's own analysis: A later analysis counted 80 million or so unique TCR beta chains, around 10 million shared. Data came from immunoSEQ multiplex PCR; TCRdb stores just in-frame clones and leaves some out. Clone size and V and J calls were adopted from that table, with D and trimming inferred from the DNA. The table shows about 150,000 clones, with 66% occurring only once. Regarding the study as a whole: Later analysis associated a missense DCLRE1C variant with TCR beta V- and J-gene trimming.

The chain links TRBV29-1 to TRBJ1-1; 8 bases agree with TRBD1. The origin of this receptor is a woman in her sixties in good health and CMV-seronegative. Sample: PBMCs. CDR3 residues: CSVWGQGATKGTEAFF. CDR3 in DNA: TGCAGCGTTTGGGGGCAGGGGGCCACCAAGGGCACTGAAGCTTTCTTT.